This is a list of T cell receptor beta chains from one sample in a study of shared T cell receptors in the human thymus. Profiling relied on immunoSEQ multiplex PCR, and the TCRdb table lists in-frame clones only, not all of them. This sample has about 660,000 clones, with about 89% found just once. The same specimen was also included in a second study, on human thymus T cells.

What was sequenced was thymocytes. Source of these receptors: a boy under two years old with a congenital heart defect. Both conserved end residues are part of each CDR3. D genes are given only for firm matches. Size values are once, few and many counts, or a class for expanded clones, and some rows have none.

D gene,V gene,J gene,clone size,CDR3 DNA,CDR3 protein
TRBD1,TRBV30,TRBJ1-5,NA,TGTGCCTGGAGTCTGGGGACAGGTAGCAATCAGCCCCAGCATTTT,CAWSLGTGSNQPQHF
TRBD1,TRBV15,TRBJ1-2,NA,TGTGCCACCAGTCCCGGGACAGTTTATGGCTACACCTTC,CATSPGTVYGYTF
TRBD1,TRBV29-1,TRBJ1-2,NA,TGCAGCGTGGGGGACAGGGCCGTATATGGCTACACCTTC,CSVGDRAVYGYTF
TRBD1,TRBV10-2,TRBJ1-4,NA,TGCGCCAGCAGTGACCGGGGACAGGGGGCAAATGAAAAACTGTTTTTT,CASSDRGQGANEKLFF
NA,TRBV28,TRBJ2-7,NA,TGTGCCAGCAGTGGGGAGGAAAAGTCCTACGAGCAGTACTTC,CASSGEEKSYEQYF
NA,TRBV7-6,TRBJ1-3,NA,TGTGCCAGCAGCTCACGTACAGGGCACTACTCTGGAAACACCATATATTTT,CASSSRTGHYSGNTIYF
NA,TRBV2,TRBJ1-5,NA,TGTGCCAGCAGCCCACCCGCCCTGGGGGGGGTAGGTAATCAGCCCCAGCATTTT,CASSPPALGGVGNQPQHF
NA,TRBV27,TRBJ2-2,NA,TGTGCCAGCAGTACCCCCGGGGGTTCTACCAACACCGGGGAGCTGTTTTTT,CASSTPGGSTNTGELFF
NA,TRBV7-2,TRBJ1-3,few,TGTGCCAGCAGCCCAGGGACACCGCGCTCTGGAAACACCATATATTTT,CASSPGTPRSGNTIYF
TRBD1,TRBV19,TRBJ1-2,NA,TGTGCCAGTGAGGGGACAGCCAACTATGGCTACACCTTC,CASEGTANYGYTF
NA,TRBV4-3,TRBJ2-4,NA,TGCGCCAGCAGACCCGAGAGAACGGGAGAGTTGAAAAACATTCAGTACTTC,CASRPERTGELKNIQYF
NA,TRBV12-1,TRBJ2-3,NA,TGTGCCAGCAGCTCCAGGAGGGGAGATACGCAGTATTTT,CASSSRRGDTQYF
NA,TRBV7-2,TRBJ2-1,NA,TGTGCCAGCAGCCCCATCCAGGGGCTAGGCTACAATGAGCAGTTCTTC,CASSPIQGLGYNEQFF
NA,TRBV7-9,TRBJ1-5,NA,TGTGCCAGCAGCTTAGCAAAGGGGAGGGGGGGGCCCCAGCATTTT,CASSLAKGRGGPQHF
NA,TRBV5-6,TRBJ1-5,NA,TGTGCCAGCAGCTTAAAAGGGGGGGCGAAGAGCAATCAGCCCCAGCATTTT,CASSLKGGAKSNQPQHF
TRBD2,TRBV27,TRBJ2-5,once,TGTGCCAGCAGTTTGAAGCGGGGAAATCAAGAGACCCAGTACTTC,CASSLKRGNQETQYF
TRBD2,TRBV7-2,TRBJ2-1,NA,TGTGCCAGCAGCCACCCAACCGCTAGCGGGGACTACAATGAGCAGTTCTTC,CASSHPTASGDYNEQFF
TRBD1,TRBV5-1,TRBJ1-6,NA,TGCGCCAGCAGCGGGATCGGGACAGGCCATTCACCCCTCCACTTT,CASSGIGTGHSPLHF
NA,TRBV28,TRBJ1-4,NA,TGTGCCAGCACCCCCACAGGAGCCTCTAATGAAAAACTGTTTTTT,CASTPTGASNEKLFF